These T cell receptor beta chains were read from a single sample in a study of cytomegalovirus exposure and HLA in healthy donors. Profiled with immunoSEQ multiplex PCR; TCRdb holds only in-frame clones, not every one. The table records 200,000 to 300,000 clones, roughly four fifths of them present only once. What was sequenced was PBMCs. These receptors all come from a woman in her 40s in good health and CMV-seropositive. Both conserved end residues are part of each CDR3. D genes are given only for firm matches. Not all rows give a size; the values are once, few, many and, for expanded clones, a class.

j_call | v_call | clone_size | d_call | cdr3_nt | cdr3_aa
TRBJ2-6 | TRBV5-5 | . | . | TGTGCCAGCAGCTTAACAAGTCCGGGGGCCAACGTCCTGACTTTC | CASSLTSPGANVLTF
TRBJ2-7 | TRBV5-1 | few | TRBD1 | TGCGCCAGCAGCTCGGGACAGCCTCCCTACGAGCAGTACTTC | CASSSGQPPYEQYF
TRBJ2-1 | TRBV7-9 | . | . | TGTGCCAGCAGCTTAGCGTCATACAATGAGCAGTTCTTC | CASSLASYNEQFF
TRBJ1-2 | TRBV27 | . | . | TGTGCCAGCAGTTTTGGGCAGAGTTATAACTATGGCTACACCTTC | CASSFGQSYNYGYTF
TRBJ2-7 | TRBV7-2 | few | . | TGTGCCAGCAGCCCCAACTACGAGCAGTACTTC | CASSPNYEQYF
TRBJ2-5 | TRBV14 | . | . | TGTGCCAGCAGCCAAGGCCTAGGAGGAGGGGGCTTAGAGACCCAGTACTTC | CASSQGLGGGGLETQYF
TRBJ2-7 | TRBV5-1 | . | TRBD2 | TGCGCCAGCAGCCACCCTAATAGCGGGACAAAGTCCTACGAGCAGTACTTC | CASSHPNSGTKSYEQYF
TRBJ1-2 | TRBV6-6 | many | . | TGTGCCAGCAGTCCCACAGGGAACTATGGCTACACCTTC | CASSPTGNYGYTF
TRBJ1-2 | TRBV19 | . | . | TGTGCCAGTAGTATAGATCAAACTAGTGGGGATGGCTACACCTTC | CASSIDQTSGDGYTF
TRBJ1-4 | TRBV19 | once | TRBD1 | TGTGCCAGTAGAATGAACAGGGGCAACGTGAGCGGAAAACTGTTTTTT | CASRMNRGNVSGKLFF
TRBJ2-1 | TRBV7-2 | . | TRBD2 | TGTGCCAGCAGCTTCCTAGCGGTTCCTTACAATGAGCAGTTCTTC | CASSFLAVPYNEQFF
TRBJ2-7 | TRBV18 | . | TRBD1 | TGTGCCAGCTCTGAACTGGACAGGGGCGGCTACGAGCAGTACTTC | CASSELDRGGYEQYF
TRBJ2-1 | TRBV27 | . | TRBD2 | TGTGCCAGCAGTTTGGTCTATGGGCTAGCGGCAAACAATGAGCAGTTCTTC | CASSLVYGLAANNEQFF
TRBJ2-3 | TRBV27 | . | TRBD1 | TGTGCCAGCGGGACAGGGCCCTTCAGGACAGATACGCAGTATTTT | CASGTGPFRTDTQYF
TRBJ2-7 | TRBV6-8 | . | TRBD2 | TGTGCCTATGAAAGGGCTAGCGGCTACGAGCAGTACTTC | CAYERASGYEQYF
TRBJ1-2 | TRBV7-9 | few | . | TGTGCCAGCAGCTTAGGCGACAGTTACTATGGCTACACCTTC | CASSLGDSYYGYTF
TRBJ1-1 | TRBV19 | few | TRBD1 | TGTGCCAGTAGTGCCGGACAGGGGAAAAACACTGAAGCTTTCTTT | CASSAGQGKNTEAFF
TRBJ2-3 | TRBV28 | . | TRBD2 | TGTGCCAGCATAGGGGCTAGCGGGAGTGGGTCAGATACGCAGTATTTT | CASIGASGSGSDTQYF
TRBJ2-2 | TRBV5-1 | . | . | TGCGCCAGCAGCTTGGACGGTGGTACGGGCACCGGGGAGCTGTTTTTT | CASSLDGGTGTGELFF
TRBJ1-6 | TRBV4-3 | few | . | TGCGCCAGCAGCCAAGATGGCAGGGGCAATTCACCCCTCCACTTT | CASSQDGRGNSPLHF
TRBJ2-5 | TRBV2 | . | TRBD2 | TGTGCCAGCAGTGAAGCTTTTAGCGGGGAGACCCAGTACTTC | CASSEAFSGETQYF
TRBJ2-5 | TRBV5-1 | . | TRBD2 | TGCGCCAGCAGCTGGTCGGGGAGGGTACAAGAGACCCAGTACTTC | CASSWSGRVQETQYF
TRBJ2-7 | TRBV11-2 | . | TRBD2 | TGTGCCAGCAGCCTACGGACTAGCGAACCATACGAGCAGTACTTC | CASSLRTSEPYEQYF
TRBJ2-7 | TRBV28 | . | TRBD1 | TGTGCCAGCAGTTTAGCACAGGGGGGAGTGTTGGAGCAGTACTTC | CASSLAQGGVLEQYF
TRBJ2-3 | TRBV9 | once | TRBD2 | TGTGCCAGCAGCGTAGTAGGCGGGAGTAAAGATACGCAGTATTTT | CASSVVGGSKDTQYF
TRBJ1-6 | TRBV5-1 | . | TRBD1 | TGCGCCAGCAGCTTAAAGCTGGGACAGAATAATTCACCCCTCCACTTT | CASSLKLGQNNSPLHF
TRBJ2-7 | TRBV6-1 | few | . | TGTGCCAGTAGTCCCCGGGACATTTCGGCCCACGAGCAGTACTTC | CASSPRDISAHEQYF
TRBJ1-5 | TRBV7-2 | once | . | TGTGCCAGCAGCTCCCGACAGGATCAGCCCCAGCATTTT | CASSSRQDQPQHF
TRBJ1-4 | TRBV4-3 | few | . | TGCGCCAGCAGCCCCTCTCCCGGGAATGAAAAACTGTTTTTT | CASSPSPGNEKLFF
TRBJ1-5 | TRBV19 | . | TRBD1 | TGTGCCAGTAGTCTCGACAGGGGGCCTCAGCCCCAGCATTTT | CASSLDRGPQPQHF
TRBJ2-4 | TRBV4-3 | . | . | TGCGCCAGCAGCCGCACCGACATAGCCAAAAACATTCAGTACTTC | CASSRTDIAKNIQYF
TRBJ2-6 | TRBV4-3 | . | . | TGCGCCAGCAGCCAACAACAGAGCTCTGGGGCCAACGTCCTGACTTTC | CASSQQQSSGANVLTF
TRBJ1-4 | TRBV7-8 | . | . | TGTGCCAGCAGCTTCATCGGCGGTGGACTGTTTTTT | CASSFIGGGLFF
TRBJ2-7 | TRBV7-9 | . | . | TGTGCCAGCAGCTTAGGATCAAAAACGGAGTACTTC | CASSLGSKTEYF
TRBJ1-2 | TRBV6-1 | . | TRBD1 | TGTGCCAGCAGTGAGCAAGTCGACAGGGGTTGGTCTGGCTACACCTTC | CASSEQVDRGWSGYTF
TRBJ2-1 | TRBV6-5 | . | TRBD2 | TGTGCCAGCAGTCCACTAGCGGGAGCGGCAAATGAGCAGTTCTTC | CASSPLAGAANEQFF
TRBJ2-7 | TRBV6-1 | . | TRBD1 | TGTGCCAGCAGTTCTGCCGGGACAGGGGTCTACGAGCAGTACTTC | CASSSAGTGVYEQYF
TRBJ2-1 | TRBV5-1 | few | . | TGCGCCAGCAGCACGAACCAGAATGAGCAGTTCTTC | CASSTNQNEQFF
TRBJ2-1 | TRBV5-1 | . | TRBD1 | TGCGCCAGCAGCCCCGGACAGGGCATCTCCCTTAATGAGCAGTTCTTC | CASSPGQGISLNEQFF
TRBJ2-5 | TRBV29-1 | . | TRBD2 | TGCAGCGTTGACGGTTTACGGGAGGGTGAGGAGACCCAGTACTTC | CSVDGLREGEETQYF
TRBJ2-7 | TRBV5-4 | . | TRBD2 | TGTACCAGCAGCCCGGGGGGGACTAGCTCCTACGAGCAGTACTTC | CTSSPGGTSSYEQYF
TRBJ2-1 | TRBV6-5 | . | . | TGTGCCAGCAGCCCAACAGGCCTCAATGAGCAGTTCTTC | CASSPTGLNEQFF
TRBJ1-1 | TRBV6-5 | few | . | TGTGCCAGCAGTTACTCGGGCAGGGTGGGCACTGAAGCTTTCTTT | CASSYSGRVGTEAFF
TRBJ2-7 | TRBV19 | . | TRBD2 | TGTGCCACCCGAGCGGGAGTTCGGGACGAGCAGTACTTC | CATRAGVRDEQYF
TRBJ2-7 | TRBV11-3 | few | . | TGTGCCAGCAGCTCCCGATCCATGGGGGGGCAGTACTTC | CASSSRSMGGQYF
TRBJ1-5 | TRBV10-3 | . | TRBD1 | TGTGCCATCAGCCAGGGGGTCACACAGCCCCAGCATTTT | CAISQGVTQPQHF
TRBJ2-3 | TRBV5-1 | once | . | TGCGCCAGCAGCCCTCTAGCTACAGATACGCAGTATTTT | CASSPLATDTQYF
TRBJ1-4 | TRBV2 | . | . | TGTGCCAGCGGGCTCAACGGGGGGCCGGAAAAACTGTTTTTT | CASGLNGGPEKLFF